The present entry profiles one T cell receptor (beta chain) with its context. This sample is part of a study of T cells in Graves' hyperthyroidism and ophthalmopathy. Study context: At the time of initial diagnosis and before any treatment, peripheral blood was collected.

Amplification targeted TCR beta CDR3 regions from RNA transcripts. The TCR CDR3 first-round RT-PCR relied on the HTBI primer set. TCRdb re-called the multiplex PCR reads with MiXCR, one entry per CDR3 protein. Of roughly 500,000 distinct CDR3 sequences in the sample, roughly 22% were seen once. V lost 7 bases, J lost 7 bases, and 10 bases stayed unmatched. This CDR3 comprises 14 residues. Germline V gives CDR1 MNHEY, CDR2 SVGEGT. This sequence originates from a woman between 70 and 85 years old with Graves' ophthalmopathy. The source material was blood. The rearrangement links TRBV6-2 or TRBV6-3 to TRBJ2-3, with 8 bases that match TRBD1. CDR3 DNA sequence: TGTGCCAGCACCCCCCCGCAGGGGGCAAATACGCAGTATTTT. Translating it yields CASTPPQGANTQYF.